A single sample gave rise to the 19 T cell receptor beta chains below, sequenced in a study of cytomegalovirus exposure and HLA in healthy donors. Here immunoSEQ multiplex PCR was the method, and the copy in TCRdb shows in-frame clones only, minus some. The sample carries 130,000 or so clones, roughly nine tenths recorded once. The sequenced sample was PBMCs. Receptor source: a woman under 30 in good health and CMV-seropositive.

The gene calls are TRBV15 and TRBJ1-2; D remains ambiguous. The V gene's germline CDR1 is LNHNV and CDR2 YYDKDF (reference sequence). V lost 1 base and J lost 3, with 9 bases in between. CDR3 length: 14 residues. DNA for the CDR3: TGTGCCACCAGCAGAGGACATAATTACTATGGCTACACCTTC. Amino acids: CATSRGHNYYGYTF.

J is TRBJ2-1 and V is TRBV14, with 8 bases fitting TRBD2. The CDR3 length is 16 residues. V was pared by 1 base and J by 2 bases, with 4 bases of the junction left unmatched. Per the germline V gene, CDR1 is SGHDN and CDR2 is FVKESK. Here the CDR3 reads CASSQVDGGAYNEQFF. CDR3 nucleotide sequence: TGTGCCAGCAGCCAAGTTGACGGGGGGGCCTACAATGAGCAGTTCTTC.

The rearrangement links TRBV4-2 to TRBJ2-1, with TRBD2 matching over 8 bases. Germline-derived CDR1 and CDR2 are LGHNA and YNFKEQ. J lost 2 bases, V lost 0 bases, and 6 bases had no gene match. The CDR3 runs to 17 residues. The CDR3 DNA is TGTGCCAGCAGCCAAGATCTGGCGGGGGGCCCCTACAATGAGCAGTTCTTC. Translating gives CASSQDLAGGPYNEQFF.

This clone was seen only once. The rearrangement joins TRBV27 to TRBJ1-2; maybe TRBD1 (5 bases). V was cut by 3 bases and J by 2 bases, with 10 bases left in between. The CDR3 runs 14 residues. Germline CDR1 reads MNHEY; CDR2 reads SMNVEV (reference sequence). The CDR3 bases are TGTGCCAGCAGTTTGGGGGGATCAAACTATGGCTACACCTTC. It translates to CASSLGGSNYGYTF.

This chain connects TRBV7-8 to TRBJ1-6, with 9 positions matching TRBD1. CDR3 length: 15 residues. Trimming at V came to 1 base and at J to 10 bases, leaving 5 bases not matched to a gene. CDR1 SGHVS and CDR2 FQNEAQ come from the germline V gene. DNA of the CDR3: TGTGCCAGCAGCTTAGGACAGGGGGAAGGCTCACCCCTCCACTTT. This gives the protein CASSLGQGEGSPLHF.

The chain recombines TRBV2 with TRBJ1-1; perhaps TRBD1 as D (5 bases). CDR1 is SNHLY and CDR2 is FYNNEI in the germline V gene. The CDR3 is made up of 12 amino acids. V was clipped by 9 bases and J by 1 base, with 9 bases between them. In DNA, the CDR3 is TGTGCCAGAGAGACAGCGAACACTGAAGCTTTCTTT. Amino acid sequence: CARETANTEAFF.

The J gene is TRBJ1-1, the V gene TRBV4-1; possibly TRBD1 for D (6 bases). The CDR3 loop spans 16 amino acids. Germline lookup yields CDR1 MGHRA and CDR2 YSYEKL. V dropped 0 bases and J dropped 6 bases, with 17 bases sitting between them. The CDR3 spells CASSQEWGGDWAEAFF. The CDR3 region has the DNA TGCGCCAGCAGCCAAGAATGGGGGGGCGATTGGGCTGAAGCTTTCTTT.

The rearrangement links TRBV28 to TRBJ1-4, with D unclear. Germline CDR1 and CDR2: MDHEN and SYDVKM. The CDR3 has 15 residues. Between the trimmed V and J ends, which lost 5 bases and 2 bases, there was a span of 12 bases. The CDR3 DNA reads TGTGCCAGCAGTCTTTACCCGGGGACTAATGAAAAACTGTTTTTT. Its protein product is CASSLYPGTNEKLFF. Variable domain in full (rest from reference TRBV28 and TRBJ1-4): DVKVTQSSRYLVKRTGEKVFLECVQDMDHENMFWYRQDPGLGLRLIYFSYDVKMKEKGDIPEGYSVSREKKERFSLILESASTNQTSMYLCASSLYPGTNEKLFFGSGTQLSVL.

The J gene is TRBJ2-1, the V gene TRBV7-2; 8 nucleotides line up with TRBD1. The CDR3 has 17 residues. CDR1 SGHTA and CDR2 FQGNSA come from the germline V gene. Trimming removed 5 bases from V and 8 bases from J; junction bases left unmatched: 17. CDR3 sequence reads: CASSLRQGPTAGDEQFF. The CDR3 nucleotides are TGTGCCAGCAGCCTAAGACAGGGGCCTACCGCTGGGGATGAGCAGTTCTTC.

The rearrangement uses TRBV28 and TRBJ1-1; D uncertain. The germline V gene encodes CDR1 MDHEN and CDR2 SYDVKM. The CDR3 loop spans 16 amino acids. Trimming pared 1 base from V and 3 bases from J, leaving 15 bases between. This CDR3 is CASSLYEGLVDTEAFF. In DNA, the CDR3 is TGTGCCAGCAGTTTATATGAGGGTTTGGTGGACACTGAAGCTTTCTTT.

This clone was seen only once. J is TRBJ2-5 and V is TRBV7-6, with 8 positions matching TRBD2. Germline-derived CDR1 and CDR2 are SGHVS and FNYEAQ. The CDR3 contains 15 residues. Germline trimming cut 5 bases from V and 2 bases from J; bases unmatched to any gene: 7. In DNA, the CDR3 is TGTGCCAGCAGCCGGGGGGGCCCCCCTCAAGAGACCCAGTACTTC. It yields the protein CASSRGGPPQETQYF.

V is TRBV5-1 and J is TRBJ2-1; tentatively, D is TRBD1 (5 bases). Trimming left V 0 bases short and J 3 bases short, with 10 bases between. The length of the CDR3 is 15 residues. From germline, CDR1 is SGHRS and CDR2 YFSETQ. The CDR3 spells CASSLEAGNYNEQFF. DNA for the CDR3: TGCGCCAGCAGCTTGGAGGCAGGGAACTACAATGAGCAGTTCTTC.

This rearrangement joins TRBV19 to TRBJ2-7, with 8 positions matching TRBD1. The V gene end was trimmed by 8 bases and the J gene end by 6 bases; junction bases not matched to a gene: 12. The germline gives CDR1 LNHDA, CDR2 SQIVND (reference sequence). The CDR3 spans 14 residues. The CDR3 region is CASAPGQAHREQYF. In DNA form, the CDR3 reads TGTGCCAGTGCCCCGGGACAGGCTCACCGCGAGCAGTACTTC.

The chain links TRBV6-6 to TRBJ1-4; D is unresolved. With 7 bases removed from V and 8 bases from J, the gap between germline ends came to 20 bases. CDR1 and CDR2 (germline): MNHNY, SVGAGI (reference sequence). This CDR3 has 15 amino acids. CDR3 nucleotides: TGTGCCAGCACTTCCCCCGCCAAGGCTAGGGAAAAACTGTTTTTT. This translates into CASTSPAKAREKLFF.

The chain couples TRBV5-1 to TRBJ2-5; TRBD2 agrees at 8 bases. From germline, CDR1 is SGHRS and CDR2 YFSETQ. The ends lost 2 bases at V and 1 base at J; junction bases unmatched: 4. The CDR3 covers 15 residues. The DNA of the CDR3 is TGCGCCAGCAGCTTTCCAGGGACTAGCCAAGAGACCCAGTACTTC. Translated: CASSFPGTSQETQYF.

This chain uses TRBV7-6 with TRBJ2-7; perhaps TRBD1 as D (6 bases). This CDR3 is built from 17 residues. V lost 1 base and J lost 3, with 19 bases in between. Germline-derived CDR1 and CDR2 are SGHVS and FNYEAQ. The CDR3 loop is CASSLGMQGRGIYEQYF. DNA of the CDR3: TGTGCCAGCAGCTTAGGGATGCAGGGAAGGGGGATCTACGAGCAGTACTTC.

The CDR3 nucleotides are TGTGCCAGCAGCCCCGGGACAGATTTTTTCAATCAGCCCCAGCATTTT. Encoded protein: CASSPGTDFFNQPQHF. The V call is TRBV5-5, the J call TRBJ1-5; 7 bases are shared with TRBD1. CDR3 length equals 16 residues. J was trimmed by 3 bases and V by 4 bases; bases with no gene match: 10. Germline V gene data show CDR1 as SGHKS and CDR2 as YYEKEE (reference sequence).

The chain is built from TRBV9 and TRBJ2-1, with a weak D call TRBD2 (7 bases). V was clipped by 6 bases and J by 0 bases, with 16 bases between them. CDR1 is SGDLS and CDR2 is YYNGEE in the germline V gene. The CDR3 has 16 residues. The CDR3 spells CASTQAGAVSYNEQFF. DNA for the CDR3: TGTGCCAGCACCCAGGCGGGGGCCGTCTCCTACAATGAGCAGTTCTTC.

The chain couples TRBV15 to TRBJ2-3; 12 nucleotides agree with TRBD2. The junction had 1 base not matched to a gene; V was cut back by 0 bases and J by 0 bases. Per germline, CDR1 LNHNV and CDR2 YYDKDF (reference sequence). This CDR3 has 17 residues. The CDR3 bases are TGTGCCACCAGCAGAGATCTAGCGGGGGGGAGCACAGATACGCAGTATTTT. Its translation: CATSRDLAGGSTDTQYF.